This record looks at one T cell receptor (beta chain) sequence and its context. Its target antigen remains unknown. One base away there is no much larger clone; base qualities are not given. The data derive from a study of OX40 agonist ivuxolimab in advanced cancers. Notes on the research overall: The costimulatory receptor OX40 (CD134) was targeted by ivuxolimab, a fully human IgG2 agonistic monoclonal antibody. Intravenous ivuxolimab was administered to patients every 2 weeks at six dose levels: 0.01, 0.1, 0.3, 1.5, 3 and 10 mg/kg. Of the approximately 53 patients in dose escalation, around 19 had hepatocellular carcinoma, some 15 had melanoma, 9 had renal cell carcinoma and 9 had head and neck cancer. The dose-escalation cohort was over 70% male with a mean age of approximately 60 years, ranging from roughly 20 to 80. Prior anti-PD-1, anti-PD-L1 or anti-CTLA-4 therapy was permitted, and 40% of dose-escalation patients had received checkpoint inhibitors. Partial responses occurred in three dose-escalation patients: two with cutaneous melanoma and one with hepatocellular carcinoma. Peripheral TCRbeta sequencing was intended to test whether TCR sequence diversity was altered and clonal T-cell expansion was caused by ivuxolimab. The paper describes the monotherapy dose-escalation part (N of about 55 patients) of the phase I trial of ivuxolimab. Overall study results and their limits: In the 0.1-3.0 mg/kg groups, partial responders were among the patients with the lowest normalized peripheral clonal expansion, particularly in CD8+ T cells. On average, CD8+ T cells showed more expanded clones than CD4+ T cells after ivuxolimab. Clonal expansion of both CD4+ and CD8+ blood T cells was observed from baseline to week 6 at doses 0.1 to 3.0 mg/kg. Low levels of normalized T-cell clonal expansion were also seen in some patients who did not respond. Which antigens the clonally expanded peripheral T cells were specific for was not determined.

For sequencing of the TCRbeta CDR3 region, genomic DNA was extracted from the sorted cells. The immunoSEQ Assay was used to sequence the TCRbeta CDR3 regions. TCRdb provides this immuneACCESS table in a form limited to in-frame rearrangements. Some clones are lacking; in checked studies, under half of them reflect an unresolved V gene, and why the rest are absent is not known. The sample has roughly 110,000 clones on record, 90% of them singletons. Approximately 0.52% of the sample belongs to the ten largest clones. Between the V and J ends, shortened by 3 bases and 1 base respectively, the junction contains 12 bases. As encoded in the germline V gene, CDR1 is KGHSH while CDR2 is LQKENI. From the cysteine through the phenylalanine, the CDR3 covers 15 amino acids. Only CDR3 DNA remains: 45 bases, in frame from the first base. Patients with autoimmune disease history or receiving systemic immunosuppression were excluded from the trial. In every dose cohort, peripheral blood was drawn for TCR sequencing at baseline, cycle 4 day 1, and cycle 7 day 1. Samples were obtained from an open-label, multicenter, first-in-human phase I dose-escalation trial of ivuxolimab. The trial enrolled adults with locally advanced or metastatic head and neck squamous cell, hepatocellular, melanoma or renal cell carcinoma. Before TCR sequencing, CD4+ T cells and CD8+ T cells were sorted from peripheral blood as separate populations.

The TCR sequence derives from an adult with an advanced solid tumor such as melanoma, head and neck, liver or kidney cancer. Recombination linked TRBV18 to TRBJ1-1; the D gene is perhaps TRBD1, on 5 matching bases. The sample in question was CD4+ or CD8+ T cells sorted from blood, obtained in a trial of the OX40 agonist ivuxolimab. This receptor has the CDR3 CASSPSGTANTEAFF. The nucleotides read TGTGCCAGCTCACCTTCCGGGACGGCGAACACTGAAGCTTTCTTT.